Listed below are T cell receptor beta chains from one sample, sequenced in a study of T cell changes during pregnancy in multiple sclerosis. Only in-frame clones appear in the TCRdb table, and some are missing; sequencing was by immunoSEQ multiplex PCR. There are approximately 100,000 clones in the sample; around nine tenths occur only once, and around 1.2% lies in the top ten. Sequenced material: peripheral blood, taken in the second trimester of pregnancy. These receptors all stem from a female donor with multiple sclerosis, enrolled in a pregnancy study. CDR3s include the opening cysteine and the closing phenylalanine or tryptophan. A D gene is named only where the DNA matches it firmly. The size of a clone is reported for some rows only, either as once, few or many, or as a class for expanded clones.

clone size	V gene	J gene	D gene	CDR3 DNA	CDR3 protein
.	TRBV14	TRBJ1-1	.	TGTGCCAGCAGCCTAGGGACTATAGGGGCTTTCTTT	CASSLGTIGAFF
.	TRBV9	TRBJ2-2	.	TGTGCCAGCAGCCCCGGGACTGTCACCGGGGAGCTGTTTTTT	CASSPGTVTGELFF
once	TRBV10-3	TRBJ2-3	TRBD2	TGTGCCACCGAAGCGGGAGGCGCAGATACGCAGTATTTT	CATEAGGADTQYF
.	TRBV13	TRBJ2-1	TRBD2	TGTGCCAGCAGCTTAGGGGTCTTGAGCGGGAGGGCCAGTTACAATGAGCAGTTCTTC	CASSLGVLSGRASYNEQFF
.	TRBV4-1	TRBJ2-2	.	TGCGCCAGCAGCCAAGAGAGGGACACCGGGGAGCTGTTTTTT	CASSQERDTGELFF
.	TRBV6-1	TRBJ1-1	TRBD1	TGTGCCAGCACCCGACAGGGAGAAGCTTTCTTT	CASTRQGEAFF
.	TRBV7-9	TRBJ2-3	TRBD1	TGTGCCAGCAGCCCCAGACAGGGAAAAGGAACAGATACGCAGTATTTT	CASSPRQGKGTDTQYF
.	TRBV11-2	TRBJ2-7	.	TGTGCCAGCAGCTTAAGTCGGCAGGGGCCCTACGAGCAGTACTTC	CASSLSRQGPYEQYF
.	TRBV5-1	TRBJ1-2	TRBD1	TGCGCCAGCCAGGGACAGGCCTATGGCTACACCTTC	CASQGQAYGYTF
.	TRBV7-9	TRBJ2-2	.	TGTGCCAGCAGCTTAGACCACGGGGACACCGGGGAGCTGTTTTTT	CASSLDHGDTGELFF
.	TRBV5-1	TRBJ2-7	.	TGCGCCAGCAGCTTGGCCTTGGACAGCTACGAGCAGTACTTC	CASSLALDSYEQYF
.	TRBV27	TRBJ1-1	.	TGTGCCAGCAGTTTCGGTCGTAGGGGAGGGGACACTGAAGCTTTCTTT	CASSFGRRGGDTEAFF
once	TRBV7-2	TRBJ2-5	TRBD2	TGTGCCAGCACCCAGGCGGGGGGAAGCAAGACCCAGTACTTC	CASTQAGGSKTQYF
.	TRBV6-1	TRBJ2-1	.	TGTGCCAGCTCCGCGGCCGTGATCTACAATGAGCAGTTCTTC	CASSAAVIYNEQFF
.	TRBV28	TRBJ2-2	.	TGTGCCAGCAGGGGGGGAGCGGGGGAGCTGTTTTTT	CASRGGAGELFF
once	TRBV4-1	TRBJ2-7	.	TGCGCCAGCAGCCAAGATCCACTGATCGAGCAGTACTTC	CASSQDPLIEQYF
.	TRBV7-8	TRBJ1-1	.	TGTGCCAGCAGCTTAGTGGTCGGCCAGGGCCACGAAGCTTTCTTT	CASSLVVGQGHEAFF
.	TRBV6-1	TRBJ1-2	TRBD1	TGTGCCAGCAGGGACAGGGGTAACTATGGCTACACCTTC	CASRDRGNYGYTF
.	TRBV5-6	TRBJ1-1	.	TGTGCCAGCAGCTTGTATGGAATTGGGGGGAAGTACACTGAAGCTTTCTTT	CASSLYGIGGKYTEAFF
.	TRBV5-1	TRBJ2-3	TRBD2	TGCGCCGGAAAGCGGGAGCCCGAAGATACGCAGTATTTT	CAGKREPEDTQYF
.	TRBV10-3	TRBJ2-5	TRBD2	TGTGCCATCAGCTCCGGGACTAGCGGGGAGACCCAGTACTTC	CAISSGTSGETQYF
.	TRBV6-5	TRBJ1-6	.	TGTGCCAGCAGTTCAGTTCAGGGAGGTTCACCCCTCCACTTT	CASSSVQGGSPLHF
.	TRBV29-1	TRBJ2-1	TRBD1	TGCAGCGGCCTTGGGACAGCAACTTACAATGAGCAGTTCTTC	CSGLGTATYNEQFF
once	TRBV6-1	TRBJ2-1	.	TGTGCCAGCAGTGTTGGTAGTAGAAATGAGCAGTTCTTC	CASSVGSRNEQFF
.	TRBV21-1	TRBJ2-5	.	TGTGCCAGCAGCAAAGAAGGACAGGGGGTACCACAAGAGACCCAGTACTTC	CASSKEGQGVPQETQYF
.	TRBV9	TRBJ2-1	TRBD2	TGTGCCAGCAGCGTCGATCTACTAGCGGGAGTCAGGGTTGAGCAGTTCTTC	CASSVDLLAGVRVEQFF
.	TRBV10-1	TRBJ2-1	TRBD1	TGCGCCAGCAGTGGGGACAGAAACAATGAGCAGTTCTTC	CASSGDRNNEQFF
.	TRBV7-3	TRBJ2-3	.	TGTGCCAGCAGCTTGGTGGGAGCCGCCACAGATACGCAGTATTTT	CASSLVGAATDTQYF
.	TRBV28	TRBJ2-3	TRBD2	TGTGCCAGCAGTTTAAGGCTAGCGGGGGTTACGCAGTATTTT	CASSLRLAGVTQYF
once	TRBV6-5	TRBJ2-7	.	TGTGCCAGCAGTTACTCTCGGGGCGAGCAGTACTTC	CASSYSRGEQYF
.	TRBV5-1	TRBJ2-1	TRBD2	TGCGCCAGCAGCCAGACTAGCGGGGGGATGGGGTACAATGAGCAGTTCTTC	CASSQTSGGMGYNEQFF
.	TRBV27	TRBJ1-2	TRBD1	TGTGCCAGCAGGAAGGGACAGGGGAATGGCTACACCTTC	CASRKGQGNGYTF
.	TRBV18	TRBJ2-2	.	TGTGCCAGCTCACCATGGGGGGTCGGAGCGAACACCGGGGAGCTGTTTTTT	CASSPWGVGANTGELFF
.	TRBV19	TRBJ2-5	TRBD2	TGTGCCAGTACCCGGACTAGCGGGAGAGGGGAGACCCAGTACTTC	CASTRTSGRGETQYF
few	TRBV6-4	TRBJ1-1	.	TGTGCCAGCAGTGAAAGTCAGGGAAGCACTGAAGCTTTCTTT	CASSESQGSTEAFF
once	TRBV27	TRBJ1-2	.	TGTGCAAGCAAAGGGGGGGCACACTATGGCTACACCTTC	CASKGGAHYGYTF
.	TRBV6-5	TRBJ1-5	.	TGTGCCAGCAGTTACCGACAGTCAGGCAATCAGCCCCAGCATTTT	CASSYRQSGNQPQHF
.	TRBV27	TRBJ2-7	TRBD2	TGTGCCAGCAGTTTACGCGGGAGCCACGAGCAGTACTTC	CASSLRGSHEQYF
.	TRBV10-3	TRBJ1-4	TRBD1	TGTGCCATCAGTCAGGGGGACAGAGGGGGAAAACTGTTTTTT	CAISQGDRGGKLFF
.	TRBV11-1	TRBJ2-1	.	TGTGCCAGCAGAAGCGGGCCCAGCTCCTACAATGAGCAGTTCTTC	CASRSGPSSYNEQFF
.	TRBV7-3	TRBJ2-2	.	TGTGCCAGCAGCTTAACGGGCTCGAACACCGGGGAGCTGTTTTTT	CASSLTGSNTGELFF
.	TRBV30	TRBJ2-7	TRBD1	TGTGCCTGGAGTGTAAGAAGCCCAGGGACAGTAGCCTACGAGCAGTACTTC	CAWSVRSPGTVAYEQYF
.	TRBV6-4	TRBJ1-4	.	TGTGCCAGCAGTTCACGGTTTGAAAAACTGTTTTTT	CASSSRFEKLFF
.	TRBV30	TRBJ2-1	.	TGTGCCTGGAGTAGCGACCACTACAATGAGCAGTTCTTC	CAWSSDHYNEQFF
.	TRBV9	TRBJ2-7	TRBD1	TGTGCCAGCAGCCCCCGACAGGGCTTATATCCCTACGAGCAGTACTTC	CASSPRQGLYPYEQYF